This passage covers 20 T cell receptor beta chains from one sample sequenced in a study of T cells in localized non-small cell lung cancer. Profiling relied on immunoSEQ multiplex PCR, and the TCRdb table lists in-frame clones only, not all of them. The sample has 13,000 to 15,000 clones, over 85% seen once; the top ten hold under 3%. The sequencing here drew on peripheral blood mononuclear cells, taken before any cancer treatment. The receptors shown here come from a man between 40 and 69 years old with stage III lung adenocarcinoma.

This clone has just a few counts. The chain uses TRBV14 and TRBJ1-2, with D unresolved. Between the trimmed V and J ends, which lost 1 base and 8 bases, there was a span of 14 bases. Looked up from germline, CDR1 is SGHDN and CDR2 is FVKESK. This CDR3 has 14 residues. The CDR3 DNA reads TGTGCCAGCAGCCAAGCCGGCCCCTTTGGGGGCTACACCTTC. Its translation: CASSQAGPFGGYTF.

This chain connects TRBV28 to TRBJ2-3, with D unresolved. This CDR3 has 12 residues. The V end lost 6 bases, the J end lost 2 bases, and 6 bases lay between the germline ends. Germline V gene data show CDR1 as MDHEN and CDR2 as SYDVKM. The CDR3 loop is CASSPPTDTQYF. CDR3 in DNA: TGTGCCAGCAGCCCGCCCACAGATACGCAGTATTTT.

The chain uses TRBV11-2 and TRBJ2-7; 9 bases are a match to TRBD2. Germline CDR1 reads SGHAT; CDR2 reads FQNNGV. The V segment lost 6 bases and the J segment 3 bases; nucleotides outside the gene matches: 9. This CDR3 comprises 15 residues. The CDR3, as DNA: TGTGCCAGCAGATACCTAGCGGGAATTAACTACGAGCAGTACTTC. This translates into CASRYLAGINYEQYF. Supplemented by reference TRBV11-2 and TRBJ2-7, the full variable domain reads EAGVAQSPRYKIIEKRQSVAFWCNPISGHATLYWYQQILGQGPKLLIQFQNNGVVDDSQLPKDRFSAERLKGVDSTLKIQPAKLEDSAVYLCASRYLAGINYEQYFGPGTRLTVT.

V usage is TRBV19 and J usage is TRBJ1-1; no definite D call. The V gene lost 6 bases and the J gene lost 0 bases, with 11 bases spanning the gap. This CDR3 is 14 amino acids long. Germline lookup yields CDR1 LNHDA and CDR2 SQIVND (reference sequence). The CDR3 DNA reads as TGTGCCAGTAGGGACCACAGCATGAACACTGAAGCTTTCTTT. Protein product: CASRDHSMNTEAFF. Full variable domain (rest looked up from reference TRBV19 and TRBJ1-1): DGGITQSPKYLFRKEGQNVTLSCEQNLNHDAMYWYRQDPGQGLRLIYYSQIVNDFQKGDIAEGYSVSREKKESFPLTVTSAQKNPTAFYLCASRDHSMNTEAFFGQGTRLTVV.

This clone was counted a single time. The V call is TRBV5-1, the J call TRBJ1-1; D is possibly TRBD1 (6 bases). Germline assignment: CDR1 SGHRS and CDR2 YFSETQ. V lost 0 bases, J lost 6 bases, and 12 bases lay in between. This CDR3 has 14 amino acids. In DNA form, the CDR3 reads TGCGCCAGCAGCTTGGAATCACAGGGTTCTGAAGCTTTCTTT. It is translated as CASSLESQGSEAFF.

The rearrangement joins TRBV28 to TRBJ1-4; TRBD1 is a possible D gene (5 bases). V was cut by 5 bases and J by 4 bases, with 17 bases left in between. Germline CDR1 and CDR2: MDHEN and SYDVKM. This CDR3 is built from 16 residues. The CDR3 is CASSPRRRGYNEKLFF. In DNA, the CDR3 is TGTGCCAGCAGTCCCCGGCGGAGGGGCTATAATGAAAAACTGTTTTTT.

The rearrangement joins TRBV10-3 to TRBJ2-1; TRBD1 matches 10 bases. Losses at the gene ends were 11 bases for V and 3 bases for J; bases not matched to a gene: 7. Germline V gene data show CDR1 as ENHRY and CDR2 as SYGVKD. The CDR3 contains 14 residues. The CDR3: CAAETGGSYNEQFF. In DNA, the CDR3 is TGTGCCGCGGAGACAGGGGGCAGCTACAATGAGCAGTTCTTC.

The chain employs TRBV19 and TRBJ1-1; D ambiguous. With 5 bases removed from V and 1 base from J, the gap between germline ends came to 5 bases. Germline loops: CDR1 LNHDA, CDR2 SQIVND (reference sequence). The CDR3 consists of 12 residues. CDR3 protein: CASSFRNTEAFF. The DNA of the CDR3 is TGTGCCAGTAGTTTCAGGAACACTGAAGCTTTCTTT. Complete variable domain (other parts from reference TRBV19 and TRBJ1-1): DGGITQSPKYLFRKEGQNVTLSCEQNLNHDAMYWYRQDPGQGLRLIYYSQIVNDFQKGDIAEGYSVSREKKESFPLTVTSAQKNPTAFYLCASSFRNTEAFFGQGTRLTVV.

V gene TRBV27 combines with J gene TRBJ2-2; no reliable D call. The CDR3 is 13 amino acids. With 7 bases removed from V and 2 bases from J, the gap between germline ends came to 8 bases. Germline V lookup: CDR1 MNHEY, CDR2 SMNVEV (reference sequence). As DNA, the CDR3 is TGTGCCAGCAAGTTTTTTAACACCGGGGAGCTGTTTTTT. This translates into CASKFFNTGELFF.

The chain employs TRBV18 and TRBJ2-3; D not resolved. In germline, CDR1 is KGHSH, CDR2 LQKENI. Trimming removed 3 bases from V and 5 bases from J, with 12 bases in between. The CDR3 totals 14 residues. The CDR3 is CASSPSGVGDTQYF. DNA of the CDR3: TGTGCCAGCTCACCGTCAGGAGTCGGAGATACGCAGTATTTT.

J is TRBJ2-3 and V is TRBV16; the match to TRBD2 covers 13 bases. Trimming cost V 3 bases and J 6 bases; bases outside gene matches: 3. The CDR3 is 15 amino acids. Looked up from germline, CDR1 is KGHSY and CDR2 is FQNENV. In DNA, the CDR3 is TGTGCCAGCAGCCATGGACTAGCGGGAGTGGATACGCAGTATTTT. Residues: CASSHGLAGVDTQYF.

The V gene is TRBV28, the J gene TRBJ1-1; D may be TRBD1 (5 bases). CDR3 length: 13 amino acids. Germline V gene data show CDR1 as MDHEN and CDR2 as SYDVKM. The V end was cut by 10 bases, the J end by 1 base, with 13 bases between. This CDR3 reads CAILPGTNTEAFF. CDR3 in DNA: TGTGCCATCCTGCCAGGGACGAACACTGAAGCTTTCTTT.

CDR3 sequence: CASSWVGRPQHF. In DNA form, the CDR3 reads TGTGCCAGCAGTTGGGTGGGGCGGCCCCAGCATTTT. The V call is TRBV28, the J call TRBJ1-5, with D tentatively TRBD1 (5 bases). CDR1 and CDR2 from the germline V gene are MDHEN and SYDVKM. The CDR3 has 12 residues. Trimming removed 4 bases from V and 9 bases from J, with 10 bases in between.

The V call is TRBV6-4, the J call TRBJ2-1, with D possibly being TRBD1 (7 bases). In germline, CDR1 is MRHNA, CDR2 SNTAGT. This CDR3 contains 15 residues. V shed 3 bases and J shed 4 bases, with 13 bases lying between them. CDR3 bases: TGTGCCAGCAGTGAGTTGGCAGGGGGGTACAATGAGCAGTTCTTC. Protein sequence: CASSELAGGYNEQFF.

CDR3 in amino acids: CASSDGPRYLGSLNTIYF. The CDR3 nucleotides are TGTGCCAGCAGTGACGGCCCGAGGTACCTGGGATCTCTGAACACCATATATTTT. The genes are TRBV6-4 and TRBJ1-3; D is ambiguous. This CDR3 has 18 amino acids. Germline assignment: CDR1 MRHNA and CDR2 SNTAGT. V was trimmed by 2 bases and J by 7 bases, leaving 24 bases between them.

The chain has TRBV9 and TRBJ1-3; D not certain. CDR3 length: 14 amino acids. Germline CDR1 SGDLS, CDR2 YYNGEE. Between the trimmed V and J ends, which lost 4 bases and 0 bases, there was a span of 8 bases. CDR3 DNA sequence: TGTGCCAGCAGCCTCGAGGTCTCTGGAAACACCATATATTTT. This translates into CASSLEVSGNTIYF.

J is TRBJ2-1 and V is TRBV2; D may match TRBD1 or TRBD2 (5 bases each). CDR3 length: 12 residues. Germline CDR1 is SNHLY and CDR2 is FYNNEI. The V and J ends lost 11 bases and 4 bases respectively, with 12 bases between them. DNA for the CDR3: TGTGCCTCCCGAGGGGCTTACAATGAGCAGTTCTTC. Translating gives CASRGAYNEQFF.

In its sample, this clone was seen once. V usage is TRBV19 and J usage is TRBJ2-7; 11 bases are shared with TRBD2. Germline V gene lookup returns CDR1 LNHDA and CDR2 SQIVND (reference sequence). The CDR3 spans 15 residues. J gave up 2 bases and V 8 bases, and 8 bases lay outside the gene matches. DNA for the CDR3: TGTGCCAGTCGAGCCCCGGGACTAGCGGCCTACGAGCAGTACTTC. It encodes CASRAPGLAAYEQYF.

This CDR3 is CASSSRQPQHF. The CDR3 nucleotides are TGTGCCAGCAGCTCTAGACAGCCCCAGCATTTT. The V and J genes are TRBV28 and TRBJ1-5, with D unresolved. Germline CDR1 MDHEN, CDR2 SYDVKM. The CDR3 contains 11 residues. Trimming cost V 6 bases and J 7 bases, with 7 bases left between them.

In its sample, this clone was seen once. The V call is TRBV18, the J call TRBJ2-4, with D unclear. This CDR3 has 14 amino acids. Trimming left V 3 bases short and J 0 bases short, with 6 bases between. CDR1 is KGHSH, CDR2 LQKENI, per germline. The DNA of the CDR3 is TGTGCCAGCTCACCCGGCTTAGCCAAAAACATTCAGTACTTC. Its protein product is CASSPGLAKNIQYF.